This TCR beta chain is from a study of blood T cell repertoires in COVID-19. As for the study in general: The samples span acute and convalescent COVID-19 from the United States, Italy and Spain. Sources were T cells, B-cell-depleted T cells, or PBMCs; the material itself was cDNA or gDNA.

The CDR3 sequence is 18 residues long. Germline lookup yields CDR1 SGHRS and CDR2 YFSETQ. J was trimmed by 4 bases and V by 4 bases; bases with no gene match: 13. Generated by immunoSEQ multiplex PCR, the TCRdb table keeps only in-frame clones and is missing some. The profile shows hundreds of thousands of clones, roughly 86% of them singletons. The gene calls are TRBV5-1 and TRBJ1-3; 11 bases map to TRBD1. The sequenced material came from peripheral blood. This TCR was sampled from a man in his 70s with acute or convalescent COVID-19. CDR3 sequence (DNA): TGCGCCAGCAGCGAAGGGACAGGGGGGACTTTTAAAGGAAACACCATATATTTT. Residues: CASSEGTGGTFKGNTIYF.